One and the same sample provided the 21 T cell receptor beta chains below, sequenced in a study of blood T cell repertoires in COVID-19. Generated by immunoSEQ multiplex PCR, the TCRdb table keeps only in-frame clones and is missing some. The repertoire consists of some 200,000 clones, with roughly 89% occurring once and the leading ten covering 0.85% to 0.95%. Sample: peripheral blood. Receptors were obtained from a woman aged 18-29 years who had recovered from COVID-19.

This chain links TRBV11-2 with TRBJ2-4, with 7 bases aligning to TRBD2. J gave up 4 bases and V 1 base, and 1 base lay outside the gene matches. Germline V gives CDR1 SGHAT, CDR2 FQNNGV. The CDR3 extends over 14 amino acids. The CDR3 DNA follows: TGTGCCAGCAGCTTAGCGGGGGGAAAAAACATTCAGTACTTC. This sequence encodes CASSLAGGKNIQYF.

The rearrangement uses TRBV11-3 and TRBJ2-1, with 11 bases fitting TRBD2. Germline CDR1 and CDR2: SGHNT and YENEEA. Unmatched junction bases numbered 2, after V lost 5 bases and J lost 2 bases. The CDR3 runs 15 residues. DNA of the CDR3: TGTGCCAGCAGCCAGACTAGCGGGGCCTACAATGAGCAGTTCTTC. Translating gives CASSQTSGAYNEQFF.

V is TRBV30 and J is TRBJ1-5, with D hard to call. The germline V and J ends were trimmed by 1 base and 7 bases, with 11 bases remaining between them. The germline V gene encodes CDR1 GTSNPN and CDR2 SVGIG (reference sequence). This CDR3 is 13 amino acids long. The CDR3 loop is CAWSELAGQPQHF. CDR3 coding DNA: TGTGCCTGGAGTGAACTCGCGGGCCAGCCCCAGCATTTT.

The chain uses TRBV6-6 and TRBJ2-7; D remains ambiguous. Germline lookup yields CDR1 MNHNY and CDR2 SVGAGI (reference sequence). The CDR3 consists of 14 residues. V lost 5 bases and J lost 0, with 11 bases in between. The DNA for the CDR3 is TGTGCCAGCAGTCCGACTGGCGCCTCCTACGAGCAGTACGTC. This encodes CASSPTGASYEQYV.

CDR3 in amino acids: CASSGQGANYGYTF. CDR3 nucleotides: TGTGCCAGCAGTGGGCAGGGTGCTAACTATGGCTACACCTTC. This rearrangement joins TRBV2 to TRBJ1-2; possible D gene TRBD1, 5 bases. V gave up 4 bases and J gave up 0 bases, with 9 bases separating them. CDR3 size: 14 residues. The germline V gene has CDR1 SNHLY and CDR2 FYNNEI.

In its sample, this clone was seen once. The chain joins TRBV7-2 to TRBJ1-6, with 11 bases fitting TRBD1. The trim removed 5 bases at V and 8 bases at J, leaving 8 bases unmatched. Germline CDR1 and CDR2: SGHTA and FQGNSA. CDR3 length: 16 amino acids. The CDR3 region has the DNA TGTGCCAGCAGCCTTCGGACAGGGGGCTTGGATTCACCCCTCCACTTT. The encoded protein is CASSLRTGGLDSPLHF.

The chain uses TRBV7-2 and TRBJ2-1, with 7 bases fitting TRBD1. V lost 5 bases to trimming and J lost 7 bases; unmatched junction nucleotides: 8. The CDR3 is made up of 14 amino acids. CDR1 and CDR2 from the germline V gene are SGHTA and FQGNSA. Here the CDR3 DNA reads TGTGCCAGCAGCCCTAAGGGGGCGCGGAATGAGCAGTTCTTC. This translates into CASSPKGARNEQFF.

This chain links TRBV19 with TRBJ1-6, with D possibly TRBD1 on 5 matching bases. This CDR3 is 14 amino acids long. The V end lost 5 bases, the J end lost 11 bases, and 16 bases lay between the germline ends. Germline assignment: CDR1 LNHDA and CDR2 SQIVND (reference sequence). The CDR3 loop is CASSPPGRAPPLHF. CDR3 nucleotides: TGTGCCAGTAGTCCTCCTGGCAGGGCCCCACCCCTCCACTTT. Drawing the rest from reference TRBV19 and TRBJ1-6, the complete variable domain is DGGITQSPKYLFRKEGQNVTLSCEQNLNHDAMYWYRQDPGQGLRLIYYSQIVNDFQKGDIAEGYSVSREKKESFPLTVTSAQKNPTAFYLCASSPPGRAPPLHFGNGTRLTVT.

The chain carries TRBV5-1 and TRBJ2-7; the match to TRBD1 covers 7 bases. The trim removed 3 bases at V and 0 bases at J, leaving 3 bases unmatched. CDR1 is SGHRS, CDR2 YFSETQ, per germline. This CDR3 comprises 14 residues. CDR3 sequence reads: CASSSGDSSYEQYV. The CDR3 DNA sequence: TGCGCCAGCAGCTCAGGGGACAGCTCCTACGAGCAGTACGTC.

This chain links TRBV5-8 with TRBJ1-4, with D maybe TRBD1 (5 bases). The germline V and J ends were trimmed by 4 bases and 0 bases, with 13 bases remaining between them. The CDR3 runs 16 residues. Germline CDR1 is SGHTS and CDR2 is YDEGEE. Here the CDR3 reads CASSAPGFATNEKLFF. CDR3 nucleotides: TGTGCCAGCAGCGCCCCAGGGTTTGCAACTAATGAAAAACTGTTTTTT.

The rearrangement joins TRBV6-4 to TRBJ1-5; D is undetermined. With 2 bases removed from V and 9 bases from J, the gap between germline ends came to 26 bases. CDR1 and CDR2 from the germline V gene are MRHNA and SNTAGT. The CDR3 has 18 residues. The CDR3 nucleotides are TGTGCCAGCAGTGACATCTCTAGGAGGCGTCCAAGGCAGATGCCCCAGCATTTT. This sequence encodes CASSDISRRRPRQMPQHF.

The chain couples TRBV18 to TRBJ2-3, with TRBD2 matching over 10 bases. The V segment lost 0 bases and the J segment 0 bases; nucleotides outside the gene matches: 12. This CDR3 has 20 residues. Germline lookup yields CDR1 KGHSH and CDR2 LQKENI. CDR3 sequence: CASSPPFLAGAHESTDTQYF. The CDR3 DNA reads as TGTGCCAGCTCACCACCGTTCCTAGCGGGGGCTCACGAGAGCACAGATACGCAGTATTTT. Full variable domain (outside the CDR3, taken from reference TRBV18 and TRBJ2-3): NAGVMQNPRHLVRRRGQEARLRCSPMKGHSHVYWYRQLPEEGLKFMVYLQKENIIDESGMPKERFSAEFPKEGPSILRIQQVVRGDSAAYFCASSPPFLAGAHESTDTQYFGPGTRLTVL.

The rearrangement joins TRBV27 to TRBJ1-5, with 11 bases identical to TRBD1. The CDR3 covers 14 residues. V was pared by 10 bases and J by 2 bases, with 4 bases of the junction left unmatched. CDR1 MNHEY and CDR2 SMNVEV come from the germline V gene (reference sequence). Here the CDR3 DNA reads TGTGCCACCCGGACAGGGGGCGGCAATCAGCCCCAGCATTTT. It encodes CATRTGGGNQPQHF.

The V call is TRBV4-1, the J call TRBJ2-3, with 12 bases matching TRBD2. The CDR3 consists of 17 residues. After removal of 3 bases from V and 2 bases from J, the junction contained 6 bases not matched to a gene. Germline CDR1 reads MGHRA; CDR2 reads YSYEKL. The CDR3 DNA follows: TGCGCCAGCAGCCATGAAAGGACTAGCGGGAACACAGATACGCAGTATTTT. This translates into CASSHERTSGNTDTQYF.

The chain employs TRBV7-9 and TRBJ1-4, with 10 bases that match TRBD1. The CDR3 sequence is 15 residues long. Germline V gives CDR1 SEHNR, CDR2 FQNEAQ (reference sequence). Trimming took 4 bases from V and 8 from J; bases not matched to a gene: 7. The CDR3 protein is CASSSWDRGSEKLFF. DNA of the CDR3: TGTGCCAGCAGCTCATGGGACAGGGGAAGCGAAAAACTGTTTTTT.

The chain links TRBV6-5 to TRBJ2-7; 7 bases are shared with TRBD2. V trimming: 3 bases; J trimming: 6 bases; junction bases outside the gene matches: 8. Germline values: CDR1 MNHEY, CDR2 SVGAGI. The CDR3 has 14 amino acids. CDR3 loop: CASSYLAEGSEQYF. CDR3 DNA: TGTGCCAGCAGTTATCTAGCGGAGGGCTCCGAGCAGTACTTC.

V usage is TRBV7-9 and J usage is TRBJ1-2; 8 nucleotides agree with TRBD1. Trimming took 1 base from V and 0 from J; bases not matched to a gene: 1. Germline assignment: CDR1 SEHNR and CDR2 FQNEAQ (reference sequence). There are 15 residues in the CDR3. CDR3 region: CASSLGDRTNYGYTF. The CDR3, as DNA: TGTGCCAGCAGCTTAGGGGACAGGACTAACTATGGCTACACCTTC.

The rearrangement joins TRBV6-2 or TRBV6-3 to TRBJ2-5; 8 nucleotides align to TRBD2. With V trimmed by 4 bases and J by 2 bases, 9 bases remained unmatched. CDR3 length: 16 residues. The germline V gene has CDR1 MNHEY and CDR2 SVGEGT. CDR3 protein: CASSFLSGSLQETQYF. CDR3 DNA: TGTGCCAGCAGTTTCTTAAGCGGGAGTCTTCAAGAGACCCAGTACTTC.

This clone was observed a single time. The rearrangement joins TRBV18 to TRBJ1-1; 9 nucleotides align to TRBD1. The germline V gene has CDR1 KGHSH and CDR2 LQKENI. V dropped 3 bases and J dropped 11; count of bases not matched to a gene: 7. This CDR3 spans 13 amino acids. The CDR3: CASSPGQGFEAFF. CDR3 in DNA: TGTGCCAGCTCACCGGGACAGGGTTTCGAGGCTTTCTTT.

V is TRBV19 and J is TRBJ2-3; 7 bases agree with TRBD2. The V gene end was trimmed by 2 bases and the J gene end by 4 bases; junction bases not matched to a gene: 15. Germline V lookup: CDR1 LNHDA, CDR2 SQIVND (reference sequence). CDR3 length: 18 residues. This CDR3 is CASSITGSGGSRADTQYF. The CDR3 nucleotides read TGTGCCAGTAGTATAACGGGGTCCGGCGGGAGTAGAGCAGATACGCAGTATTTT.

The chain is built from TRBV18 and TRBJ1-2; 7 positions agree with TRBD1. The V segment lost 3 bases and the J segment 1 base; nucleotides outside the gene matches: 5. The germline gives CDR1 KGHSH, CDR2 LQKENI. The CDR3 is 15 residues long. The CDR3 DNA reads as TGTGCCAGCTCACCGCGACAGGGAGATAACTATGGCTACACCTTC. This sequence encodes CASSPRQGDNYGYTF.